This T cell receptor (beta chain) was retrieved from a study of T-cell reconstitution after alpha-beta-depleted transplantation in children. A word on this clonotype: Antigen: not known.

Molecular barcoding with unique molecular identifiers was used for the TCRbeta library. TCRdb called the PCR reads again in MiXCR, with one record for every CDR3 protein. The sample has around 100,000 distinct CDR3 sequences; around a tenth are singletons. Study outcomes and limitations: Some patients showed high day-60 TCRbeta diversity, which derived from surviving recipient T cells and thymic progenitors.

The CDR3 spans 13 residues. V was pared by 6 bases and J by 1 base, with 10 bases between. This clonotype was obtained from a boy aged 2 to 9 with acute lymphoblastic leukemia, due to receive a stem cell transplant. Here the sequenced sample was PBMCs, taken before TCRalphabeta/CD19-depleted stem cell transplant. The rearrangement links TRBV12-3 or TRBV12-4 to TRBJ2-7, with D possibly being TRBD1 or TRBD2 (6 bases each). The CDR3 region is CASSKGGSYEQYF. In DNA form, the CDR3 reads TGTGCCAGCAGCAAGGGGGGATCCTACGAGCAGTACTTC.